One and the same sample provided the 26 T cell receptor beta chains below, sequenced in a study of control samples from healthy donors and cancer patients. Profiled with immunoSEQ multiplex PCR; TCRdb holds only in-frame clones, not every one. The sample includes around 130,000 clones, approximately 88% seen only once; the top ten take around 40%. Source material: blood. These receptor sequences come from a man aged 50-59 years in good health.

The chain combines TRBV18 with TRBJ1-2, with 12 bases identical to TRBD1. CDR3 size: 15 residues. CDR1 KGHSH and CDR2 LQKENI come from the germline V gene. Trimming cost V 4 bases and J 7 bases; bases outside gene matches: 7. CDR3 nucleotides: TGTGCCAGCTCACTTCCGGGACAGGGGGCGCTTGGCTACACCTTC. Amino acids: CASSLPGQGALGYTF.

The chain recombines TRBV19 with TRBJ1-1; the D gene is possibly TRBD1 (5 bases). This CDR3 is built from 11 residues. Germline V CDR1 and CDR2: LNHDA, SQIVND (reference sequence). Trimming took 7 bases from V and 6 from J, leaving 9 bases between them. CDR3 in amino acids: CASIWGPEAFF. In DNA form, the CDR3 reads TGTGCCAGTATTTGGGGCCCTGAAGCTTTCTTT.

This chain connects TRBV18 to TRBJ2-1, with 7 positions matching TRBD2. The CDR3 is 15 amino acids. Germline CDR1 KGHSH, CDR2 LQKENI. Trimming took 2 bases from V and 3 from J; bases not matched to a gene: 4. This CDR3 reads CASSPIRGDYNEQFF. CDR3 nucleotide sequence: TGTGCCAGCTCACCAATCCGGGGGGACTACAATGAGCAGTTCTTC.

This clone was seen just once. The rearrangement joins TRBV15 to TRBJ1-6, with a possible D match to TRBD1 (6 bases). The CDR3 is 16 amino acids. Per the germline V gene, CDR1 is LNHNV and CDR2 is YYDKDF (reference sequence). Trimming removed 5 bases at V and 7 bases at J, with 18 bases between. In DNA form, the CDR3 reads TGTGCCACCAGCCTTGAGACGGGAACAGGGAATTCACCCCTCCACTTT. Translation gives CATSLETGTGNSPLHF.

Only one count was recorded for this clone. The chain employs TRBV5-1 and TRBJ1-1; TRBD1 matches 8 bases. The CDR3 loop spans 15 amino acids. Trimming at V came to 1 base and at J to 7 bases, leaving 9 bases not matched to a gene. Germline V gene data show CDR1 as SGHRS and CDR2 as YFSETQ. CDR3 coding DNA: TGCGCCAGCAGCTTGTCCCAAACCAGGGGGCGTGAAGCTTTCTTT. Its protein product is CASSLSQTRGREAFF.

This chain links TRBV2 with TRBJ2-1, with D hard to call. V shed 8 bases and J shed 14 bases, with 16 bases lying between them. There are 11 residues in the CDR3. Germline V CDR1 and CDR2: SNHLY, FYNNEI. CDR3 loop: CASSTDAKEFF. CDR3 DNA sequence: TGTGCCAGCTCGACGGACGCCAAGGAGTTCTTC.

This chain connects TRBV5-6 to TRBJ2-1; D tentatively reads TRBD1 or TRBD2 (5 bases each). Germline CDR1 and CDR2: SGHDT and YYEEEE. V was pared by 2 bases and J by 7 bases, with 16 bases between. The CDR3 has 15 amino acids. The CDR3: CASSLNYPWGNEQFF. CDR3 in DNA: TGTGCCAGCAGCTTAAACTACCCATGGGGGAATGAGCAGTTCTTC.

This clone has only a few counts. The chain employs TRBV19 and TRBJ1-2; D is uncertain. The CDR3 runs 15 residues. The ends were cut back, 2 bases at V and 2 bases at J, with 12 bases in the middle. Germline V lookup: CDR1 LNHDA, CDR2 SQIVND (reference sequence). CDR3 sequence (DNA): TGTGCCAGTAGTATATGGGGAACACCCAACTATGGCTACACCTTC. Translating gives CASSIWGTPNYGYTF. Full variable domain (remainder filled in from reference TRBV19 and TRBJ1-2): DGGITQSPKYLFRKEGQNVTLSCEQNLNHDAMYWYRQDPGQGLRLIYYSQIVNDFQKGDIAEGYSVSREKKESFPLTVTSAQKNPTAFYLCASSIWGTPNYGYTFGSGTRLTVV.

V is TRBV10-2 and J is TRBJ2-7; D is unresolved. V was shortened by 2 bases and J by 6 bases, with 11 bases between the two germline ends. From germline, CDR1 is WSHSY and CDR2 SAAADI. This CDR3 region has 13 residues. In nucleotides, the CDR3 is TGCGCCAGCAGTGAGAAGGACCGTAGCGAGCAGTACTTC. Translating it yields CASSEKDRSEQYF.

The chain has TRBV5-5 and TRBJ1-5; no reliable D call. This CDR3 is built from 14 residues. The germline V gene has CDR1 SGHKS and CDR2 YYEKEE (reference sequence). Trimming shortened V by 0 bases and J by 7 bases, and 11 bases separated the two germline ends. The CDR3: CASSLAAREQPQHF. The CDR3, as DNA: TGTGCCAGCAGCTTGGCTGCCCGAGAACAGCCCCAGCATTTT.

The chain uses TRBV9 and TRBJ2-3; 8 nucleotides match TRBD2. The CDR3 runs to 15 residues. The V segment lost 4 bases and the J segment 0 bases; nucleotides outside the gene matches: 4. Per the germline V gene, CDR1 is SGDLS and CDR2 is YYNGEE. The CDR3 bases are TGTGCCAGCAGCTCCCGACTAGCGAGCACAGATACGCAGTATTTT. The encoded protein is CASSSRLASTDTQYF. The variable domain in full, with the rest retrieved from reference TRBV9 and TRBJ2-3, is DSGVTQTPKHLITATGQRVTLRCSPRSGDLSVYWYQQSLDQGLQFLIQYYNGEERAKGNILERFSAQQFPDLHSELNLSSLELGDSALYFCASSSRLASTDTQYFGPGTRLTVL.

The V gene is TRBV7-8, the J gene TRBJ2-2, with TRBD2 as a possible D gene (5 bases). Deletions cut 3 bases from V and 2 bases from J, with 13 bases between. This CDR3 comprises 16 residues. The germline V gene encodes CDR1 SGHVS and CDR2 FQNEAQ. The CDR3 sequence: CASSFGATTNTGELFF. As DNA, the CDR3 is TGTGCCAGCAGCTTTGGTGCGACTACCAACACCGGGGAGCTGTTTTTT.

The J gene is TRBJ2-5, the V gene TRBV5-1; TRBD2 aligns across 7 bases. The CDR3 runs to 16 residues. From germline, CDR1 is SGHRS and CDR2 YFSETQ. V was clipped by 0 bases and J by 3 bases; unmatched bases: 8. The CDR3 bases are TGCGCCAGCAGCTTGGATCCAGCGGGGAGTAAAGAGACCCAGTACTTC. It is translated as CASSLDPAGSKETQYF.

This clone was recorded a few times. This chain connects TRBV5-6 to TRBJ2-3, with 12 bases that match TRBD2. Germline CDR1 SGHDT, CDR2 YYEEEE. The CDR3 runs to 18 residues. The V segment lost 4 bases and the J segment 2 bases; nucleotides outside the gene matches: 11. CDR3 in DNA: TGTGCCAGCAGCGGGGGAGGACTAGCGGGGTTTCTCACAGATACGCAGTATTTT. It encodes CASSGGGLAGFLTDTQYF.

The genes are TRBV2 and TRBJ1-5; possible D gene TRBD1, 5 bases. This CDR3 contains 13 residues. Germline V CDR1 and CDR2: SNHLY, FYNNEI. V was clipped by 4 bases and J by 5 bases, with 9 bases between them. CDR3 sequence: CASSGAGDQPQHF. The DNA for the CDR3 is TGTGCCAGCAGTGGTGCGGGGGATCAGCCCCAGCATTTT. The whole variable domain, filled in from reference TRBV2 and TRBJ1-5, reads EPEVTQTPSHQVTQMGQEVILRCVPISNHLYFYWYRQILGQKVEFLVSFYNNEISEKSEIFDDQFSVERPDGSNFTLKIRSTKLEDSAMYFCASSGAGDQPQHFGDGTRLSIL.

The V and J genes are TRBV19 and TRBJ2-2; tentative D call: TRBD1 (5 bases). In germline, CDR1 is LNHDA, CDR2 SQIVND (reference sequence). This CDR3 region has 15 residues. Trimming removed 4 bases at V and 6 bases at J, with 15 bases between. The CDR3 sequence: CASSRDKGKAGELFF. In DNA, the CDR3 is TGTGCCAGTAGTAGAGATAAGGGGAAAGCCGGGGAGCTGTTTTTT.

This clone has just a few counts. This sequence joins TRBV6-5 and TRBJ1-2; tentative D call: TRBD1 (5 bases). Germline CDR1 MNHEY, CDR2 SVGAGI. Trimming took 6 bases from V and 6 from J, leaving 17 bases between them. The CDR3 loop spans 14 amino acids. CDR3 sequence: CASSPLGVFNGYTF. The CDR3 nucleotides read TGTGCCAGCAGCCCCTTGGGGGTATTCAATGGCTACACCTTC.

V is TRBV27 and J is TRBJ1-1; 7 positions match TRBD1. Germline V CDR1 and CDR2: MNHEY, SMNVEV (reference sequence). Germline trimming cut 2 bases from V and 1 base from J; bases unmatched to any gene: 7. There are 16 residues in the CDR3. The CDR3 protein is CASSLLASGGNTEAFF. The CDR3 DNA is TGTGCCAGCAGTTTACTAGCTTCAGGGGGGAACACTGAAGCTTTCTTT.

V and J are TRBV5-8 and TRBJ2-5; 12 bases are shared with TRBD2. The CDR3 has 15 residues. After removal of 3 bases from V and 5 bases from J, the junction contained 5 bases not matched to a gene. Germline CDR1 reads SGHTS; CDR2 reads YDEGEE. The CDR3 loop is CASSSRTSGAETQYF. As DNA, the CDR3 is TGTGCCAGCAGCTCCAGGACTAGCGGGGCCGAGACCCAGTACTTC.

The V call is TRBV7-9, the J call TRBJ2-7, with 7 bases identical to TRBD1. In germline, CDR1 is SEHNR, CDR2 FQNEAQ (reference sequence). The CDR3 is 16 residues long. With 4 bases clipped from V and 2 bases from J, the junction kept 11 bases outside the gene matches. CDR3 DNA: TGTGCCAGCAGCTCTACCGGGACAGCAAAGGCCTACGAGCAGTACTTC. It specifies CASSSTGTAKAYEQYF.

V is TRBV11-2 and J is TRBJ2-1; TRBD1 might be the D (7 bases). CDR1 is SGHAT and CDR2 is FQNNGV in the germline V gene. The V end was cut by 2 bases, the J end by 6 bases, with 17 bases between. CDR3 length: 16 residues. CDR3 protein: CASSLTRQGGGNEQFF. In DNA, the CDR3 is TGTGCCAGCAGCTTAACTCGACAGGGAGGTGGCAATGAGCAGTTCTTC.

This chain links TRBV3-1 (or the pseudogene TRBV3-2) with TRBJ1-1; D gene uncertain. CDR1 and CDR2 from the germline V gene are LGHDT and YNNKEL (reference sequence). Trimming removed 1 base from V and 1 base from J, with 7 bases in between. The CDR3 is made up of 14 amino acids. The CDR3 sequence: CASSQGSRNTEAFF. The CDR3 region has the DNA TGTGCCAGCAGCCAAGGCAGTAGGAACACTGAAGCTTTCTTT.

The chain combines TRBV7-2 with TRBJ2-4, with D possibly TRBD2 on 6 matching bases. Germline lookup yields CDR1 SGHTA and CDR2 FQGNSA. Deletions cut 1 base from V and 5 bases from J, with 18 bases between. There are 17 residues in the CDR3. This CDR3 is CASSLEARLDFQNIQYF. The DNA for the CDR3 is TGTGCCAGCAGCTTAGAAGCTAGACTAGATTTCCAAAACATTCAGTACTTC.

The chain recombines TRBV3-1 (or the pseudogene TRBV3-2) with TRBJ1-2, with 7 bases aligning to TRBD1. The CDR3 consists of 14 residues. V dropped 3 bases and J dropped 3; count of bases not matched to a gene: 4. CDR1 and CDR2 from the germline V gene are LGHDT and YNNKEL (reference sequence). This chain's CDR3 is CASSQGQGDYGYTF. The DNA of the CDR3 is TGTGCCAGCAGCCAGGGGCAGGGGGACTATGGCTACACCTTC.

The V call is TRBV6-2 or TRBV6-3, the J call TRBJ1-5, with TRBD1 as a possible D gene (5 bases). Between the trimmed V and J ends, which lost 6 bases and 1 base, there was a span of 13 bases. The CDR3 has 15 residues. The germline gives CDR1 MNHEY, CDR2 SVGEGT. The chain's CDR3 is CASSPKGTSNQPQHF. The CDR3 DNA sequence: TGTGCCAGCAGCCCCAAGGGGACCAGCAATCAGCCCCAGCATTTT.

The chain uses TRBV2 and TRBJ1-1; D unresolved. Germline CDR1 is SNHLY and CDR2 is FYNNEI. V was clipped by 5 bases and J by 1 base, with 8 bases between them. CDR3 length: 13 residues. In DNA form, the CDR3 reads TGTGCCAGCAGTCTGACCCCGAACACTGAAGCTTTCTTT. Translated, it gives CASSLTPNTEAFF.